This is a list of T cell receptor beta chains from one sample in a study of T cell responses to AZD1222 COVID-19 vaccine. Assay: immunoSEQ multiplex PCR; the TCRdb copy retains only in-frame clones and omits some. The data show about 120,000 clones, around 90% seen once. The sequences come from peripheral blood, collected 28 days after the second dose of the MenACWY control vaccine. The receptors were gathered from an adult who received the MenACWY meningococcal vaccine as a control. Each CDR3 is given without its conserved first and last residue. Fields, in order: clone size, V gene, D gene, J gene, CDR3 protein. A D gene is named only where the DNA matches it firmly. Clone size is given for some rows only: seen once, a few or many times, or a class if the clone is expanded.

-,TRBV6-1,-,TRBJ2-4,ASGELAKNIQY
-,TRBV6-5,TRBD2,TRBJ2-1,ASSWSSGRAYEQF
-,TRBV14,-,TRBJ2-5,ASSQGYGVGKEETQY
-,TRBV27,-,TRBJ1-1,ASSPHSGSAF
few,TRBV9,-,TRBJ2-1,ASRPGDTSYNEQF
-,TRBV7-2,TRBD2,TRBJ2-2,ASSRSGGRRTGELF
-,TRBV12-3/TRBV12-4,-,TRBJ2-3,ASSLSRSTQY
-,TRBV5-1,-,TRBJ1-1,ASSLTGGTEAF
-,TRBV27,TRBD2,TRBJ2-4,ASSPPREAGNIQY
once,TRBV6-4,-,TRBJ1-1,ASKSGYDTEAF
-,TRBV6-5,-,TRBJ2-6,ASRKTEIGANVLT
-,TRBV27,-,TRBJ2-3,ASGPFRDTQY
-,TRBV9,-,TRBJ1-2,ASSPQGRGNYGYT
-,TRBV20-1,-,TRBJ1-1,SANAEAF
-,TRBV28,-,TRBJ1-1,ASNGNHREAF
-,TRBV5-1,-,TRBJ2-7,ASSLDTYYEQY
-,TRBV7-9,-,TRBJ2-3,ASSKTSNTDTQY
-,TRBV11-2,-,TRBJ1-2,ASSLGAGAPIYGYT
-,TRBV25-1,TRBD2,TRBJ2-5,ASSEKVELAGGRTQY
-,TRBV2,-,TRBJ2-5,ASGPQSLQETQY
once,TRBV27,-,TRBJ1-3,ASSFARGLGNTIY
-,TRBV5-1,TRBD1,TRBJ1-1,ASSPSRQGVGTEAF